What follows are 14 T cell receptor beta chains derived from one specimen sequenced in a study of blood T cell repertoires in COVID-19. Sequenced by immunoSEQ multiplex PCR; TCRdb stores in-frame clones only, minus some. The table lists roughly 350,000 clones, around 87% of them singletons. The specimen sequenced was peripheral blood. The receptors shown here come from a woman aged 25-40 years with COVID-19, enrolled during active disease.

The V and J genes are TRBV2 and TRBJ2-3; 8 bases line up with TRBD2. The germline V gene has CDR1 SNHLY and CDR2 FYNNEI. The CDR3 has 16 amino acids. With V trimmed by 3 bases and J by 6 bases, 11 bases remained unmatched. The CDR3 reads CASSEPLTGGPDTQYF. CDR3 bases: TGTGCCAGCAGTGAGCCTTTAACGGGAGGGCCGGATACGCAGTATTTT.

This chain uses TRBV6-5 with TRBJ2-7; the D gene is possibly TRBD1 (5 bases). Germline V gene sequence: CDR1 MNHEY, CDR2 SVGAGI. V lost 0 bases and J lost 6, with 15 bases in between. This CDR3 spans 15 amino acids. The CDR3 DNA sequence: TGTGCCAGCAGTTACTCGGCAGGGTCCCACGGCGAGCAGTACTTC. It yields the protein CASSYSAGSHGEQYF.

The CDR3 loop reads CASAGYRGSGNQPQHF. The CDR3 region has the DNA TGTGCCTCAGCAGGGTACAGGGGAAGTGGGAATCAGCCCCAGCATTTT. The chain links TRBV2 to TRBJ1-5; 7 bases line up with TRBD1. Trimming removed 11 bases from V and 4 bases from J; junction bases left unmatched: 17. The CDR3 length is 16 residues. Looked up from germline, CDR1 is SNHLY and CDR2 is FYNNEI. The full variable domain, its missing parts supplied by reference TRBV2 and TRBJ1-5, is EPEVTQTPSHQVTQMGQEVILRCVPISNHLYFYWYRQILGQKVEFLVSFYNNEISEKSEIFDDQFSVERPDGSNFTLKIRSTKLEDSAMYFCASAGYRGSGNQPQHFGDGTRLSIL.

The V call is TRBV9, the J call TRBJ2-3, with 12 bases lining up with TRBD2. The length of the CDR3 is 16 residues. Germline loops: CDR1 SGDLS, CDR2 YYNGEE. Germline trimming cut 4 bases from V and 5 bases from J; bases unmatched to any gene: 8. CDR3 sequence: CASSPSTSGRVDTQYF. The CDR3 region has the DNA TGTGCCAGCAGCCCATCGACTAGCGGGAGAGTAGATACGCAGTATTTT.

This clone occurred a few times. The chain couples TRBV12-3 or TRBV12-4 to TRBJ1-5; D uncertain. V lost 7 bases and J lost 1, with 8 bases in between. The CDR3 length is 13 residues. For the CDR3, the DNA is TGTGCCAGCAATGGAGGGAGCAATCAGCCCCAGCATTTT. Protein sequence: CASNGGSNQPQHF.

The genes are TRBV5-1 and TRBJ1-1, with a possible D match to TRBD1 (5 bases). CDR1 is SGHRS, CDR2 YFSETQ, per germline. V dropped 0 bases and J dropped 6 bases, with 12 bases sitting between them. This CDR3 comprises 14 residues. CDR3 in DNA: TGCGCCAGCAGCTTGGTGCGGGGCCCCGCTGAAGCTTTCTTT. Encoded protein: CASSLVRGPAEAFF.

This rearrangement joins TRBV5-8 to TRBJ2-7; the match to TRBD1 covers 9 bases. This CDR3 contains 15 residues. Germline CDR1 and CDR2: SGHTS and YDEGEE. The V and J ends lost 3 bases and 2 bases, in that order; junction bases with no gene match: 6. The CDR3 protein is CASSSWDRATYEQYF. CDR3 nucleotide sequence: TGTGCCAGCAGCTCGTGGGACAGGGCGACCTACGAGCAGTACTTC.

The gene calls are TRBV6-1 and TRBJ2-7; 9 nucleotides align to TRBD2. Germline-derived CDR1 and CDR2 are MNHNS and SASEGT. The CDR3 is 15 residues long. Unmatched junction bases numbered 5, after V lost 2 bases and J lost 3 bases. CDR3 residues: CASSESWTSDYEQYF. CDR3 bases: TGTGCCAGCAGTGAATCCTGGACTAGCGACTACGAGCAGTACTTC.

The chain joins TRBV7-9 to TRBJ2-1, with 14 bases that match TRBD2. The junction had 6 bases not matched to a gene; V was cut back by 5 bases and J by 9 bases. Germline CDR1 is SEHNR and CDR2 is FQNEAQ (reference sequence). CDR3 length: 15 residues. The CDR3 nucleotides are TGTGCCAGCAGCGAGGGACTAGCGGGAGCTAGTGAGCAGTTCTTC. Its translation: CASSEGLAGASEQFF.

As DNA, the CDR3 is TGTGCCAGCAGCCCCGGGACAGGGGAAGAGACCCAGTACTTC. Amino acid sequence: CASSPGTGEETQYF. The genes are TRBV7-9 and TRBJ2-5; 10 bases agree with TRBD1. Trimming at V came to 5 bases and at J to 3 bases, leaving 3 bases not matched to a gene. The CDR3 has 14 residues. Germline V gives CDR1 SEHNR, CDR2 FQNEAQ (reference sequence). Full variable domain (rest looked up from reference TRBV7-9 and TRBJ2-5): DTGVSQNPRHKITKRGQNVTFRCDPISEHNRLYWYRQTLGQGPEFLTYFQNEAQLEKSRLLSDRFSAERPKGSFSTLEIQRTEQGDSAMYLCASSPGTGEETQYFGPGTRLLVL.

V usage is TRBV7-9 and J usage is TRBJ1-4, with no clear D. Trimming shortened V by 0 bases and J by 7 bases, and 18 bases separated the two germline ends. CDR3 length: 17 amino acids. Per germline, CDR1 SEHNR and CDR2 FQNEAQ (reference sequence). This CDR3 is CASSLAPPLGWSEKLFF. In DNA, the CDR3 is TGTGCCAGCAGCTTAGCCCCACCTCTGGGTTGGAGTGAAAAACTGTTTTTT.

This chain joins TRBV24-1 and TRBJ2-1, with D possibly being TRBD2 (5 bases). The CDR3 runs to 13 residues. The germline V and J ends were trimmed by 1 base and 7 bases, with 7 bases remaining between them. The V gene's germline CDR1 is KGHDR and CDR2 SFDVKD. The CDR3: CATSDLQRNEQFF. The CDR3 DNA sequence: TGTGCCACCAGTGATTTACAGCGGAATGAGCAGTTCTTC.

This chain joins TRBV11-2 and TRBJ2-5; 7 bases align to TRBD2. Losses at the gene ends were 5 bases for V and 5 bases for J; bases not matched to a gene: 11. Germline V gene sequence: CDR1 SGHAT, CDR2 FQNNGV. There are 15 residues in the CDR3. DNA for the CDR3: TGTGCCAGCAGCGTACTCAGAGCGGGAATGGAGACCCAGTACTTC. It yields the protein CASSVLRAGMETQYF.

This clone was detected many times. The chain employs TRBV4-1 and TRBJ2-2; a possible D gene is TRBD2 (5 bases). V was clipped by 4 bases and J by 3 bases, with 15 bases between them. Germline V gene lookup returns CDR1 MGHRA and CDR2 YSYEKL. The CDR3 covers 16 residues. CDR3: CASSLPEGGDTGELFF. The DNA of the CDR3 is TGCGCCAGCAGCCTCCCAGAGGGTGGAGACACCGGGGAGCTGTTTTTT.